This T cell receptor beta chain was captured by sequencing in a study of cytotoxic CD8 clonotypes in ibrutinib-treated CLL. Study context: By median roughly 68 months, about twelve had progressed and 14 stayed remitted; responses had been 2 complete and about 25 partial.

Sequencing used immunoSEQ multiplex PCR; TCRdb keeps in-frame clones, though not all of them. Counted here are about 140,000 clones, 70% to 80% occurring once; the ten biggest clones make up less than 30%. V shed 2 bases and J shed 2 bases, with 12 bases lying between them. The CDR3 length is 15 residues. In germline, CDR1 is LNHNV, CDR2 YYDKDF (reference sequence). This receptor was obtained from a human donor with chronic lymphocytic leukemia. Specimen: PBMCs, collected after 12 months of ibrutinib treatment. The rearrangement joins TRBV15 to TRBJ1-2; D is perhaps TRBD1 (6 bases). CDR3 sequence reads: CATSRITGKNYGYTF. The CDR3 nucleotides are TGTGCCACCAGCAGAATTACAGGGAAAAACTATGGCTACACCTTC.